This TCR beta chain appears in the sequencing data of a study of radiotherapy plus CTLA-4 blockade in lung cancer (dated by TCRdb to about 2018). With respect to the entire study: Objective responses occurred in more than 15% of enrolled patients, and 30% to 40% achieved disease control. The study at large found these results: The strongest predictors of response, as reported, were early dynamic changes in blood T cell clones along with a rise in serum interferon-beta after radiation. TCR clones derived from tumors expanded in peripheral blood after treatment with radiotherapy and ipilimumab.

As regards this clone: Its specific antigen is unknown. No much larger clone exists at a distance of one base, and base qualities are not known.

V was cut back by 8 bases and J by 7 bases, leaving a gap of 14 bases between them. Measured from the cysteine to the phenylalanine, the CDR3 is 13 residues long. Only the CDR3 DNA stays, 39 bases, in frame from base 1. The germline V gene sets CDR1 to LGHNA and CDR2 to YSLEER. Libraries were prepared through the immunoSEQ multiplex PCR assay. Not all clones reach the TCRdb copy of this immuneACCESS table, which keeps in-frame sequences only. Checked studies attribute under half of the gap to unresolved V genes and leave the rest unexplained. For this sample the table gives around 18,000 clones, of which more than 70% were detected only once. The ten largest clones capture 23% of the sample. Focal radiation therapy combined with CTLA-4 blockade (ipilimumab) was tested in patients with chemo-refractory metastatic non-small-cell lung cancer.

This clonotype was obtained from a human donor with non-small cell lung cancer whose response to radiotherapy plus ipilimumab could not be evaluated. The V gene is TRBV4-3 and the J gene is TRBJ2-2; the D gene is not confidently resolved. Here the sequenced sample was peripheral blood, taken from a patient treated with radiotherapy plus ipilimumab. The CDR3 corresponds to CASGAIASGELFF. The sequence in DNA is TGCGCCAGCGGCGCGATAGCCAGCGGGGAGCTGTTTTTT.